This TCR beta chain was recovered during a study of cytotoxic CD8 clonotypes in ibrutinib-treated CLL. The CDR3 has 13 residues. Germline V gives CDR1 MGHRA, CDR2 YSYEKL. Trimming stripped 4 bases from V and 4 bases from J, with 11 bases between. TCRdb's copy holds only in-frame clones and misses some; the assay was immunoSEQ multiplex PCR. Of 110,000 or so clones listed, approximately 58% are singletons. The sequenced sample was PBMCs, obtained after 24 months of ibrutinib treatment. The chain couples TRBV4-1 to TRBJ2-7; possibly TRBD1 for D (5 bases). The receptor was isolated from a human donor with chronic lymphocytic leukemia. The CDR3 here is CASSPEGVYEQYF. CDR3 sequence (DNA): TGCGCCAGCAGCCCGGAAGGGGTGTACGAGCAGTACTTC.